This entry features one T cell receptor (beta chain) sequence. What it binds is not known. Produced via immunoSEQ multiplex PCR; TCRdb's table is partial and in-frame only. The table has about 440,000 clones, roughly 91% seen once. These data belong to a study of Ad26.COV2.S vaccination and SARS-CoV-2 variants. Regarding the study as a whole: Marked by substantial breadth, spike-specific CD8+ and CD4+ T cell responses were reportedly seen after vaccination.

V shed 2 bases, J shed 5 bases, and the junction held 4 bases outside the gene matches. CDR3 length equals 15 residues. The germline gives CDR1 MDHEN, CDR2 SYDVKM. Treatment reported: about 20 received Ad26.COV2.S at low or high dose, single or two shots; 5 received placebo; per-sample allocation not given. Collection of the samples took place on day 63 after the first injection of vaccine or placebo. Adults aged 18-55 years in Boston included the donor. This sequence originates from a person aged 18 to 65 who received the Ad26.COV2.S COVID-19 vaccine or a placebo. The V call is TRBV28, the J call TRBJ2-2, with TRBD1 matching 8 bases. Sequenced here: peripheral blood, sampled in a trial of Ad26.COV2.S vaccine versus placebo. CDR3 in amino acids: CASSLQGALTGELFF. CDR3 nucleotide sequence: TGTGCCAGCAGTTTACAGGGGGCGCTGACCGGGGAGCTGTTTTTT.